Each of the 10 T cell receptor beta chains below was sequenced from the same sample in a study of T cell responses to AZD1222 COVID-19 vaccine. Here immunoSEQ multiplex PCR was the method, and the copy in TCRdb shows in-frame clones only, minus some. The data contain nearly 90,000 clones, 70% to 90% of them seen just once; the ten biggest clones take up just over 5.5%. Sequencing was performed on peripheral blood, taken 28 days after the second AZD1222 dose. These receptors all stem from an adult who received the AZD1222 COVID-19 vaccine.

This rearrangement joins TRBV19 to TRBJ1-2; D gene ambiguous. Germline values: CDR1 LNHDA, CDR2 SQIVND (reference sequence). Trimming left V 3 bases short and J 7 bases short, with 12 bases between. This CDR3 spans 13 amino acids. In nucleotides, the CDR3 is TGTGCCAGTAGTATCGGAGTATCCCGTGGCTACACCTTC. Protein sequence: CASSIGVSRGYTF.

Here the CDR3 DNA reads TGTGCCAGCAGAGGGACCGAGAACACTGAAGCTTTCTTT. It translates to CASRGTENTEAFF. The chain links TRBV27 to TRBJ1-1; a possible D gene is TRBD1 (5 bases). This CDR3 comprises 13 residues. V gave up 6 bases and J gave up 1 base, with 9 bases separating them. Germline V gene sequence: CDR1 MNHEY, CDR2 SMNVEV (reference sequence).

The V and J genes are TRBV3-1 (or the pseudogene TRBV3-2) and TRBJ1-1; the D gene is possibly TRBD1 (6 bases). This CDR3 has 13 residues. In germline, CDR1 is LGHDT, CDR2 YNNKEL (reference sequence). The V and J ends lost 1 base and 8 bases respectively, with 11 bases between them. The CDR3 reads CASSQGQRGEAFF. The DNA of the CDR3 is TGTGCCAGCAGCCAAGGGCAGAGGGGGGAAGCTTTCTTT.

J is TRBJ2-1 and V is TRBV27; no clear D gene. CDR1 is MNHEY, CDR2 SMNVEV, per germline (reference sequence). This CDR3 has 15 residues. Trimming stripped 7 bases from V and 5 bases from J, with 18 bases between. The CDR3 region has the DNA TGTGCCAGCATCCCCGACACCTACCGCAACAATGAGCAGTTCTTC. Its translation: CASIPDTYRNNEQFF.

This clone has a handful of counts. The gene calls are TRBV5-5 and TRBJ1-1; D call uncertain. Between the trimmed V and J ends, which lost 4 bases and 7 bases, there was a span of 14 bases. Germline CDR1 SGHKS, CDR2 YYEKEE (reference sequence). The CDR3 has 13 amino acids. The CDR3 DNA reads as TGTGCCAGCAGCGGCCGGGTTGTGGGTGAAGCTTTCTTT. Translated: CASSGRVVGEAFF.

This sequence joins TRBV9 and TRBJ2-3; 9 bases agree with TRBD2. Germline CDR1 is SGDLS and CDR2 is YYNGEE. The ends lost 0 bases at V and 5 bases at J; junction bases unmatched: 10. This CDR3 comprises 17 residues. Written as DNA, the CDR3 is TGTGCCAGCAGCGTAGCAGCGGGGGGATTCCGTGGAGATACGCAGTATTTT. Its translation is CASSVAAGGFRGDTQYF. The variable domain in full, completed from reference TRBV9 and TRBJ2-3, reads DSGVTQTPKHLITATGQRVTLRCSPRSGDLSVYWYQQSLDQGLQFLIQYYNGEERAKGNILERFSAQQFPDLHSELNLSSLELGDSALYFCASSVAAGGFRGDTQYFGPGTRLTVL.

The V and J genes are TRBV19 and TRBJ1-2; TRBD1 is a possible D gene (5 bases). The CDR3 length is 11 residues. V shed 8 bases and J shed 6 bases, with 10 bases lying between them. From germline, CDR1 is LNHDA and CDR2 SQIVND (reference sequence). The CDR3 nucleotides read TGTGCCAGTTGGGACGGCAATGGCTACACCTTC. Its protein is CASWDGNGYTF.

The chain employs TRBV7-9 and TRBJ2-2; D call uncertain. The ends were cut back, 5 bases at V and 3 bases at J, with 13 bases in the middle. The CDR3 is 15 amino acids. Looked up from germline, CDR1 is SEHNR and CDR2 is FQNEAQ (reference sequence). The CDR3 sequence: CASSARVADTGELFF. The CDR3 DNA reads TGTGCCAGCAGCGCCCGAGTAGCAGACACCGGGGAGCTGTTTTTT.

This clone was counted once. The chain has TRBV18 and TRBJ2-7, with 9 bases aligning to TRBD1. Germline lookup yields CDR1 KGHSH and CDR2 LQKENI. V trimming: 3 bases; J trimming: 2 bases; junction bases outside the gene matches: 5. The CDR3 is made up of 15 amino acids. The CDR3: CASSPGTGIPYEQYF. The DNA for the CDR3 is TGTGCCAGCTCACCCGGGACAGGGATCCCCTACGAGCAGTACTTC.

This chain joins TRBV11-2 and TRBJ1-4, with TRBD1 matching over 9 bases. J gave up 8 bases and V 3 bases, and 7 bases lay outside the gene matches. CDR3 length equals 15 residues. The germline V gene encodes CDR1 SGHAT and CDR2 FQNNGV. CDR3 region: CASSFNRGLGEKLFF. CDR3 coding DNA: TGTGCCAGCAGCTTTAACAGGGGGCTTGGGGAAAAACTGTTTTTT.